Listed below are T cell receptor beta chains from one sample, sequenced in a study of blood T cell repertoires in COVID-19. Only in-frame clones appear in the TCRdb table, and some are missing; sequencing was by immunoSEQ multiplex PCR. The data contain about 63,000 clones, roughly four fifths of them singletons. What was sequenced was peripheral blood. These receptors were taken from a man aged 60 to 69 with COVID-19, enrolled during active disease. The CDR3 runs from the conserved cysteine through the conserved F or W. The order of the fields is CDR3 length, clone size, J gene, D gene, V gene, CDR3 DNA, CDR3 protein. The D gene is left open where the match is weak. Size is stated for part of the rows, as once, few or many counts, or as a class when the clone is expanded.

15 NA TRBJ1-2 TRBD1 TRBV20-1 TGCAGTGCTAGTCACGCCGGACAGGCGGGCTATGGCTACACCTTC CSASHAGQAGYGYTF
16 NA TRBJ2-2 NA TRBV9 TGTGCCAGCAGCGTAGATGAGGGTGATGTGGCCGGGGAGCTGTTTTTT CASSVDEGDVAGELFF
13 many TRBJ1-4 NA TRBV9 TGTGCCAGCAGCGGGGAGAGTAGTGAAAAACTGTTTTTT CASSGESSEKLFF
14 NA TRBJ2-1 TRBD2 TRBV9 TGTGCCAGCAGCGTAGTGACTAGCGGTAATGAGCAGTTCTTC CASSVVTSGNEQFF
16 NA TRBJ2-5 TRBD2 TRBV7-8 TGTGCCAGCAGCCAAAGTGCGTCTAGCGGGATTGAGACCCAGTACTTC CASSQSASSGIETQYF
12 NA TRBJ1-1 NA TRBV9 TGTGCCAGCAGCGCCGAGTGGGGCGAAGCTTTCTTT CASSAEWGEAFF
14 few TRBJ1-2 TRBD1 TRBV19 TGTGCCAGTAGTATGGGACAGGGGGCCTATGGCTACACCTTC CASSMGQGAYGYTF
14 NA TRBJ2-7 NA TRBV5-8 TGTGCCAGCAGCTTGGAGCCGGGTAGCTACGAGCAGTACTTC CASSLEPGSYEQYF
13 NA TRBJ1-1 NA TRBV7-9 TGTGCCAGCACGAACGGGGGGGACACTGAAGCTTTCTTT CASTNGGDTEAFF
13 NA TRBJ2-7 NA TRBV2 TGTGCCAGCAGGTCTCAGTGGAGATACGAGCAGTACTTC CASRSQWRYEQYF
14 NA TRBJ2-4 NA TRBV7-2 TGTGCCAGCGTAGAGAGTTTCGGCAAAAACATTCAGTACTTC CASVESFGKNIQYF
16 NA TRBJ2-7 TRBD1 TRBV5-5 TGTGCCAGCAGCTTTGCTCCGAGGACAGGGATCTACGAGCAGTACTTC CASSFAPRTGIYEQYF
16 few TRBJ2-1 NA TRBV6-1 TGTGCCAGCAGTGAAGCCCAGCGGAAAGCCTACAATGAGCAGTTCTTC CASSEAQRKAYNEQFF
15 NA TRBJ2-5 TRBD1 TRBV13 TGTGCCAGCAGTTCGACCGGGACAGGGAAAGAGACCCAGTACTTC CASSSTGTGKETQYF
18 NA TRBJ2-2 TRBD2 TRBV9 TGTGCCAGCAGCGGACGACTAGCGGGAGCACGCGGCACCGGGGAGCTGTTTTTT CASSGRLAGARGTGELFF
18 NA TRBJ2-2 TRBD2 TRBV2 TGTGCCAGCAGTGAAAGGCGTTTGGGAGGGGCGAACACCGGGGAGCTGTTTTTT CASSERRLGGANTGELFF
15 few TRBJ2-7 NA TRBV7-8 TGTGCCAGCAGCTCTCAGGGAAAAACCTCCTACGAGCAGTACTTC CASSSQGKTSYEQYF
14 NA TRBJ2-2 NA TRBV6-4 TGTGCCAGCAGTGACTCGTGGGGGGCCGGGGAGCTGTTTTTT CASSDSWGAGELFF
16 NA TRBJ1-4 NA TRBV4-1 TGCGCCAGCAGCCAAGGACGAGGGTTAACTAATGAAAAACTGTTTTTT CASSQGRGLTNEKLFF
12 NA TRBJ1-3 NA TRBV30 TGTGCCTGGACACCAGTCGGAAACACCATATATTTT CAWTPVGNTIYF
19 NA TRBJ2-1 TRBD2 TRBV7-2 TGTGCCAGCACCAATGGACTAGCGGGGGGCCGGAGCTCCTACAATGAGCAGTTCTTC CASTNGLAGGRSSYNEQFF
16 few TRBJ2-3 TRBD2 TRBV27 TGTGCCAGCAGAATACTAGCGGGGGGCAGCACAGATACGCAGTATTTT CASRILAGGSTDTQYF
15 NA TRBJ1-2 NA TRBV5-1 TGCGCCAGCAGCTTTTCCCCCGTCCCCGGTAATGGCTACACCTTC CASSFSPVPGNGYTF
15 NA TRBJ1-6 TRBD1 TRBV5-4 TGTGCCAGCAGATCGACAGGGGGTGTAAGTTCACCCCTCCACTTT CASRSTGGVSSPLHF
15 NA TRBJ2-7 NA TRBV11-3 TGTGCCAGCAGCTTAGGGGAGTTGTTCTCCTACGAGCAGTACTTC CASSLGELFSYEQYF
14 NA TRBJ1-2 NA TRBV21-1 TGTGCCAGCAGCAAAACGACAGGGACGGATGGCTACACCTTC CASSKTTGTDGYTF
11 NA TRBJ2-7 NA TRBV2 TGTGCCAGCAGTGGAAGCCACGAGCAGTACTTC CASSGSHEQYF
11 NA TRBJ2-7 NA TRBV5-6 TGTGCCAGCGGGACAAACTACGAGCAGTACTTC CASGTNYEQYF
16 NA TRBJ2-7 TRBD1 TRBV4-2 TGTGCCAGCAGCCAAGATGCCGGACAGGGACCCTACGAGCAGTACTTC CASSQDAGQGPYEQYF
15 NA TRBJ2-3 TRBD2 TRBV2 TGTGCCAGCACCGGGGGGGCTAGCGGCGCAGATACGCAGTATTTT CASTGGASGADTQYF
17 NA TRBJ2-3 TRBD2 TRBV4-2 TGTGCCAGCAGCCAATCAACGGGACTAGCGGGGGGAGATACGCAGTATTTT CASSQSTGLAGGDTQYF
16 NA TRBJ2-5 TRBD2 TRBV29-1 TGCAGCGCCACTGATAGCGGGAGGGGGCCCCAAGAGACCCAGTACTTC CSATDSGRGPQETQYF
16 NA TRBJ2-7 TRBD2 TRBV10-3 TGTGCCATCAGTGAAGTTCCTAGCGGGGGGGCGGCCGAGCAGTACTTC CAISEVPSGGAAEQYF
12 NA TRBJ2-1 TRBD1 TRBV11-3 TGTGCCAGCAGCTTGGACAGGAGTGAGCAGTTCTTC CASSLDRSEQFF
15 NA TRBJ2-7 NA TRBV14 TGTGCCAGCAGCCAAGTTTCTCCCAGGCAGGGCGAGCAGTACTTC CASSQVSPRQGEQYF
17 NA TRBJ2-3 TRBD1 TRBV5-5 TGTGCCAGCAGCTTGGAGGGACAGGGGGCTGGAGCAGATACGCAGTATTTT CASSLEGQGAGADTQYF
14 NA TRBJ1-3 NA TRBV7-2 TGTGCCAGCAGCCCTAATTGGGCGGGAAACACCATATATTTT CASSPNWAGNTIYF
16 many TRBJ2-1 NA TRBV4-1 TGCGCCAGCAGCCAAGTCGGAGACAGAAACCTCAATGAGCAGTTCTTC CASSQVGDRNLNEQFF
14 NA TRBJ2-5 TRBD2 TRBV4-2 TGTGCCAGCAGCCAAGCTAGCGGCCAAGAGACCCAGTACTTC CASSQASGQETQYF
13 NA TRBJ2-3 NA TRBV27 TGTGCCAGCCGTTATCTAGTTACGGATACGCAGTATTTT CASRYLVTDTQYF
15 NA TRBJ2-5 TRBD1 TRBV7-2 TGTGCCAGCAGCTTCTCTGGTAGGGGGCCGAAGACCCAGTACTTC CASSFSGRGPKTQYF
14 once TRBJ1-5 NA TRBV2 TGTGCCAGCAGTGTGGCAGGGGGCAATCAGCCCCAGCATTTT CASSVAGGNQPQHF
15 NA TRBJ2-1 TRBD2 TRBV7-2 TGTGCCAGCAGGAATAGCGGGGACCGCTACAATGAGCAGTTCTTC CASRNSGDRYNEQFF
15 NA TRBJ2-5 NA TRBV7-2 TGTGCCAGCAGCTTACAGGGTCCGTCATTGGAGACCCAGTACTTC CASSLQGPSLETQYF
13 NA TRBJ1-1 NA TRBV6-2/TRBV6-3 TGTGCCAGCAGTTACGAGTCCGTTACTGAAGCTTTCTTT CASSYESVTEAFF
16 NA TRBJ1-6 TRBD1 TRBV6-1 TGTGCCAGCAGTGAAGCCGGGACAGGGTCTGGTTCACCCCTCCACTTT CASSEAGTGSGSPLHF